The 31 T cell receptor beta chains given below trace back to one sample, sequenced in a study of T cells in women clearing cervical HPV infection. Repertoires were generated with immunoSEQ multiplex PCR, while TCRdb's copy carries only in-frame clones and drops some. Its table records around 29,000 clones. The source material was blood buffy coat. All receptors come from a woman aged 18 to 69 with a cervical HPV16 infection that either progressed to CIN3+ or cleared (not recorded which).

Notes on this clone: The missing CDR3 end, 3 residues past where the read stops, is filled in from the germline J gene. The chain recombines TRBV6-1 with TRBJ2-5; 7 nucleotides match TRBD1. The germline CDR1 and CDR2 sequences are MNHNS and SASEGT. Losses at the gene ends were 2 bases for V and 5 bases for J; bases not matched to a gene: 8. This CDR3 contains 15 residues. CDR3 sequence reads: CASSEIETGSETQYF. The covered CDR3 bases are TGTGCCAGCAGTGAAATTGAGACAGGGAGTGAGACC.

CDR3 sequence reads: CASSESYLTLSGNTIYF. CDR3 DNA, as far as it was read: TGTGCCAGCAGTGAATCCTACCTGACTCTCTCTGGAAACACC. The chain uses TRBV6-1 and TRBJ1-3; D call uncertain. The read terminates 3 residues ahead of where the CDR3 ends, so the germline J gene completes it. CDR1 is MNHNS, CDR2 SASEGT, per germline. This CDR3 comprises 17 residues. The V and J ends lost 2 bases and 0 bases respectively, with 14 bases between them.

With regard to this clone: The read falls 3 residues short of the CDR3 end, and the missing part is taken from the germline J gene. The chain joins TRBV7-6 to TRBJ1-2, with TRBD1 matching 7 bases. Germline loops: CDR1 SGHVS, CDR2 FNYEAQ. The CDR3 contains 13 residues. The CDR3 bases that were read are TGTGCCAGCAGCTTACGAGGGACAGCGGGC. This encodes CASSLRGTAG. The whole CDR3 sequence is CASSLRGTAGYTF.

On this clone: The missing CDR3 end, 3 residues past where the read stops, is filled in from the germline J gene. The gene calls are TRBV12-3 or TRBV12-4 and TRBJ2-1, with 8 positions matching TRBD2. CDR3 length equals 13 residues. Losses at the gene ends were 9 bases for V and 9 bases for J; bases not matched to a gene: 10. CDR3 protein: CASTPGLGSEQFF. The part of the CDR3 DNA that was read is TGTGCCAGTACCCCGGGACTAGGATCTGAG.

The CDR3: CASSVTSGGAGELFF. The CDR3 bases that were read are TGTGCCAGCAGCGTGACTAGCGGGGGGGCCGGGGAG. The rearrangement uses TRBV7-9 and TRBJ2-2; TRBD2 aligns across 14 bases. The DNA ends 3 residues before the CDR3 does, and the rest of the CDR3 is filled in from the germline J gene. The germline CDR1 and CDR2 sequences are SEHNR and FQNEAQ (reference sequence). This CDR3 is built from 15 residues. J was trimmed by 6 bases and V by 5 bases; bases with no gene match: 2.

With respect to this clone: Coverage ceases 3 residues before the CDR3 finishes, and the germline J gene fills in the end. V and J are TRBV6-1 and TRBJ2-1; D possibly corresponds to TRBD1 (8 bases). The CDR3 is made up of 15 amino acids. Per germline, CDR1 MNHNS and CDR2 SASEGT. V was cut by 1 base and J by 4 bases, with 11 bases left in between. The CDR3 bases that were read are TGTGCCAGCAGTGAAGACAGGGGGGGATACAATGAG. The encoded protein is CASSEDRGGYNE. The full CDR3 protein reads CASSEDRGGYNEQFF.

To note about this clone: The read gets to within 3 residues of the CDR3 end, and the germline J gene fills in the rest. This rearrangement joins TRBV19 to TRBJ2-7; D is possibly TRBD2 (5 bases). Per the germline V gene, CDR1 is LNHDA and CDR2 is SQIVND (reference sequence). The CDR3 has 13 amino acids. V was clipped by 5 bases and J by 2 bases, with 10 bases between them. The CDR3 bases that were read are TGTGCCAGTAGTCGTGCCGGGGCCTACGAG. Amino acids: CASSRAGAYE. The full-length CDR3 reads as CASSRAGAYEQYF.

As for this clone: The read terminates 3 residues ahead of where the CDR3 ends, so the germline J gene completes it. The V gene is TRBV20-1, the J gene TRBJ2-6; tentatively, D is TRBD1 (5 bases). Germline values: CDR1 DFQATT, CDR2 SNEGSKA (reference sequence). The CDR3 has 14 residues. V was shortened by 5 bases and J by 2 bases, with 10 bases between the two germline ends. CDR3 in amino acids: CSAEQVAGANVLTF. The CDR3 bases that were read are TGCAGTGCTGAACAGGTTGCTGGGGCCAACGTC.

As to this clone: With the read ending 3 residues before the CDR3 end, the germline J gene is used to fill in that end. The chain links TRBV20-1 to TRBJ2-2; TRBD1 aligns across 10 bases. V lost 4 bases to trimming and J lost 7 bases; unmatched junction nucleotides: 3. Per germline, CDR1 DFQATT and CDR2 SNEGSKA (reference sequence). The CDR3 consists of 13 residues. CDR3 sequence: CSATTGGNGELFF. CDR3 bases read: TGCAGTGCTACGACAGGGGGCAACGGGGAG.

Concerning this clone: The CDR3 end lies 3 residues beyond the end of the read and is filled in from the germline J gene. The chain carries TRBV19 and TRBJ2-3; D is unclear. The CDR3 is 13 residues long. The germline V gene encodes CDR1 LNHDA and CDR2 SQIVND (reference sequence). CDR3: CASSSQSKETQYF. Partial CDR3 DNA: TGTGCCAGTAGTTCGCAGTCCAAAGAGACG.

Concerning this clone: The read finishes 3 residues shy of the CDR3 end, and the germline J gene is used to complete it. The V and J genes are TRBV12-3 or TRBV12-4 and TRBJ2-7; 7 bases are shared with TRBD1. J gave up 3 bases and V 4 bases, and 9 bases lay outside the gene matches. This CDR3 comprises 15 residues. CDR3 DNA, as far as it was read: TGTGCCAGCAGTTCTTACAAGGACAGGCACTACGAG. Translating it yields CASSSYKDRHYE. The CDR3 in full is CASSSYKDRHYEQYF.

Notes on this clone: Read sequence stops 3 residues before the CDR3 end, and the germline J gene provides the missing end. The J gene is TRBJ2-1, the V gene TRBV20-1; TRBD2 agrees at 11 bases. The CDR3 extends over 15 amino acids. With 1 base clipped from V and 6 bases from J, the junction kept 5 bases outside the gene matches. The germline V gene has CDR1 DFQATT and CDR2 SNEGSKA (reference sequence). CDR3 sequence reads: CSARVAGGPRNEQFF. The sequenced CDR3 bases are TGCAGTGCTAGAGTAGCGGGGGGGCCCCGCAATGAG.

As to this clone: The sequence runs out 3 residues before the end of the CDR3; the remainder is reconstructed from the germline J gene. The genes are TRBV2 and TRBJ2-7; D is possibly TRBD1 (6 bases). The CDR3 sequence is 13 residues long. V dropped 2 bases and J dropped 6 bases, with 11 bases sitting between them. Germline V CDR1 and CDR2: SNHLY, FYNNEI. The CDR3 loop reads CASSELQGIEQYF. CDR3 DNA (partial): TGTGCCAGCAGTGAACTACAGGGAATCGAG.

Regarding this clone: Coverage ceases 3 residues before the CDR3 finishes, and the germline J gene fills in the end. V gene TRBV7-2 combines with J gene TRBJ2-5; no reliable D call. V was shortened by 5 bases and J by 5 bases, with 6 bases between the two germline ends. The CDR3 loop spans 11 amino acids. Germline V gene sequence: CDR1 SGHTA, CDR2 FQGNSA. The part of the CDR3 DNA that was read is TGTGCCAGCAGCCCCCGTGAGACC. It is translated as CASSPRET. The entire CDR3 sequence reads CASSPRETQYF.

On this clone: The read falls 3 residues short of the CDR3 end, and the missing part is taken from the germline J gene. The rearrangement links TRBV18 to TRBJ1-2; D is perhaps TRBD1 (5 bases). Germline V gives CDR1 KGHSH, CDR2 LQKENI. CDR3 size: 16 residues. CDR3: CASSPIRDSFLYDYTF. The covered CDR3 bases are TGTGCCAGCTCACCGATCCGGGACTCGTTCTTGTACGAC.

As regards this clone: The CDR3 end falls 3 residues outside the read, so it is completed with the germline J gene. The V and J genes are TRBV7-6 and TRBJ1-1; TRBD1 agrees at 7 bases. Germline V gene sequence: CDR1 SGHVS, CDR2 FNYEAQ. The CDR3 is 14 residues long. The V and J ends lost 5 bases and 2 bases, in that order; junction bases with no gene match: 5. Partial CDR3 DNA: TGTGCCAGCAGCCATAGACAGGGCAACACTGAA. Encoded protein: CASSHRQGNTE. The whole CDR3 region reads CASSHRQGNTEAFF. The whole variable domain, remainder taken from reference TRBV7-6 and TRBJ1-1, is GAGVSQSPRYKVTKRGQDVALRCDPISGHVSLYWYRQALGQGPEFLTYFNYEAQQDKSGLPNDRFSAERPEGSISTLTIQRTEQRDSAMYRCASSHRQGNTEAFFGQGTRLTVV.

A remark on this clone: The sequence runs out 3 residues before the end of the CDR3; the remainder is reconstructed from the germline J gene. The V and J genes are TRBV20-1 and TRBJ2-7; 9 bases agree with TRBD2. The ends lost 3 bases at V and 5 bases at J; junction bases unmatched: 11. Germline V gene sequence: CDR1 DFQATT, CDR2 SNEGSKA (reference sequence). The CDR3 has 15 residues. CDR3 sequence: CSAREKGSGGNEQYF. Partial CDR3 DNA: TGCAGTGCTAGGGAAAAAGGTAGCGGGGGAAACGAG.

In regard to this clone: The DNA ends 3 residues before the CDR3 does, and the rest of the CDR3 is filled in from the germline J gene. The chain has TRBV6-1 and TRBJ2-1, with TRBD1 matching over 9 bases. After removal of 4 bases from V and 7 bases from J, the junction contained 8 bases not matched to a gene. The CDR3 length is 15 residues. The germline gives CDR1 MNHNS, CDR2 SASEGT. The DNA read from the CDR3 is TGTGCCAGCAGTGCAAAACAGGGGGCAAGGAATGAG. The encoded protein is CASSAKQGARNE. From start to end, the CDR3 is CASSAKQGARNEQFF.

Comment on this clone: The CDR3 end lies 3 residues beyond the end of the read and is filled in from the germline J gene. The rearrangement joins TRBV12-3 or TRBV12-4 to TRBJ1-4; D perhaps matches TRBD1 (5 bases). This CDR3 comprises 14 residues. Trimming left V 2 bases short and J 8 bases short, with 12 bases between. The CDR3 bases that were read are TGTGCCAGCAGTTTAAAGGGGAAGGGAGAAAAA. Amino acid sequence: CASSLKGKGEK. The full CDR3 sequence reads CASSLKGKGEKLFF.

Note on this clone: The read ends 3 residues before the CDR3 terminus; that terminus is restored from the germline J gene. The V gene is TRBV13, the J gene TRBJ2-3; 10 bases map to TRBD2. This CDR3 has 16 residues. The germline V gene has CDR1 PRHDT and CDR2 FYEKMQ (reference sequence). The J segment lost 1 base and the V segment lost 5 bases, leaving 6 bases of the junction unmatched. The CDR3 bases that were read are TGTGCCAGCAGCCCCAGAACTAGCGGGGGCACAGATACG. It encodes CASSPRTSGGTDT. The complete CDR3 reads CASSPRTSGGTDTQYF.

The CDR3 DNA, read in part, is TGCAGCGTTGCCCGGGACAGGGGCGAAAAA. Its translation is CSVARDRGEK. The entire CDR3 reads CSVARDRGEKLFF. The chain joins TRBV29-1 to TRBJ1-4, with 10 bases identical to TRBD1. Read coverage stops 3 residues before the CDR3 terminus; the germline J gene supplies the remainder. Germline CDR1 is SQVTM and CDR2 is ANQGSEA. This CDR3 is 13 amino acids long. The ends lost 4 bases at V and 8 bases at J; junction bases unmatched: 4.

Of note for this clone: Read coverage stops 3 residues before the CDR3 terminus; the germline J gene supplies the remainder. The chain has TRBV7-2 and TRBJ2-3, with D possibly matching TRBD2 (6 bases). Germline V CDR1 and CDR2: SGHTA, FQGNSA. CDR3 size: 15 residues. V lost 4 bases, J lost 5 bases, and 16 bases lay in between. The CDR3 spells CASSWTRDFRDTQYF. The CDR3 bases that were read are TGTGCCAGCAGCTGGACCCGGGACTTCCGAGATACG.

Incomplete CDR3 DNA: TGTGCCAGTAGTCCGGCAGGGAAAGGCACCGGGGAG. Its protein product is CASSPAGKGTGE. The complete CDR3 sequence is CASSPAGKGTGELFF. The chain uses TRBV19 and TRBJ2-2; D may be TRBD1 (5 bases). The read ends 3 residues shy of where the CDR3 ends; the end is completed using the germline J gene. V was cut by 5 bases and J by 4 bases, with 14 bases left in between. This CDR3 has 15 amino acids. Germline-derived CDR1 and CDR2 are LNHDA and SQIVND (reference sequence).

As for this clone: The CDR3 extends 3 residues past the end of the read, so its final part is completed from the germline J gene. This rearrangement joins TRBV18 to TRBJ2-1; 10 nucleotides match TRBD2. Trimming at V came to 4 bases and at J to 4 bases, leaving 4 bases not matched to a gene. The CDR3 is 15 residues long. Germline V gives CDR1 KGHSH, CDR2 LQKENI. Incomplete CDR3 DNA: TGTGCCAGCTCACAGGGACTAGCGCAATACAATGAG. Translated: CASSQGLAQYNE. The whole CDR3 sequence reads CASSQGLAQYNEQFF.

Concerning this clone itself: The CDR3 goes on 3 residues after the read ends, and that part is filled in from the germline J gene. This chain connects TRBV20-1 to TRBJ1-6; a weak D match, TRBD1 (6 bases). Germline values: CDR1 DFQATT, CDR2 SNEGSKA (reference sequence). V was cut by 2 bases and J by 5 bases, with 10 bases left in between. The length of the CDR3 is 14 residues. The sequenced part of the CDR3 DNA is TGCAGTGCTAGACAGGGGCGGCATAATTCACCC. Its protein is CSARQGRHNSP. The entire CDR3 reads CSARQGRHNSPLHF.

Details on this clone: The read halts 3 residues ahead of the CDR3 end, with the missing end drawn from the germline J gene. V gene TRBV5-1 combines with J gene TRBJ1-1; D remains unclear. Germline values: CDR1 SGHRS, CDR2 YFSETQ. CDR3 size: 17 residues. Trimming cost V 0 bases and J 1 base, with 16 bases left between them. CDR3 bases read: TGCGCCAGCAGCTTGGGACGGGGATCGTCTAAGAACACTGAA. This codes for CASSLGRGSSKNTE. The full CDR3 reads CASSLGRGSSKNTEAFF.

About this clone: Read sequence stops 3 residues before the CDR3 end, and the germline J gene provides the missing end. This sequence joins TRBV30 and TRBJ1-2; 10 bases agree with TRBD1. J was trimmed by 7 bases and V by 2 bases; bases with no gene match: 16. The germline V gene encodes CDR1 GTSNPN and CDR2 SVGIG (reference sequence). The CDR3 is made up of 17 amino acids. CDR3 bases read: TGTGCCTGGAGTACCGGGGGGACAGGGGAGCGGTTGGGTGGC. The encoded protein is CAWSTGGTGERLGG. The entire CDR3 protein reads CAWSTGGTGERLGGYTF.

Of note for this clone: The read finishes 3 residues shy of the CDR3 end, and the germline J gene is used to complete it. The V and J genes are TRBV5-1 and TRBJ1-1; tentative D call: TRBD1 (5 bases). This CDR3 spans 17 amino acids. V was clipped by 0 bases and J by 1 base, with 16 bases between them. Germline V gene data show CDR1 as SGHRS and CDR2 as YFSETQ. The covered CDR3 bases are TGCGCCAGCAGCTTGGCCGCGAGGGGCGAAGGGAACACTGAA. The encoded protein is CASSLAARGEGNTE. The complete CDR3 reads CASSLAARGEGNTEAFF.

As for this clone: The read terminates 3 residues ahead of where the CDR3 ends, so the germline J gene completes it. The chain uses TRBV6-2 or TRBV6-3 and TRBJ1-5; D is perhaps TRBD1 (6 bases). The V end lost 6 bases, the J end lost 5 bases, and 11 bases lay between the germline ends. The CDR3 totals 13 residues. In germline, CDR1 is MNHEY, CDR2 SVGEGT. The DNA read from the CDR3 is TGTGCCAGCAGCGGACAGCCCCATCAGCCC. It specifies CASSGQPHQP. The full CDR3 reads CASSGQPHQPQHF.

Concerning this clone itself: The read falls 3 residues short of the CDR3 end, and the missing part is taken from the germline J gene. The chain is built from TRBV7-6 and TRBJ2-7; 9 bases fit TRBD2. The germline V gene has CDR1 SGHVS and CDR2 FNYEAQ. CDR3 length: 18 residues. Unmatched junction bases numbered 15, after V lost 4 bases and J lost 2 bases. The DNA read from the CDR3 is TGTGCCAGCAGCTCCCAAACTGGGGGACTAGCTGAAGCCTACGAG. This translates into CASSSQTGGLAEAYE. The CDR3 in its entirety is CASSSQTGGLAEAYEQYF.

On this clone: The read finishes 3 residues shy of the CDR3 end, and the germline J gene is used to complete it. This chain uses TRBV14 with TRBJ2-5, with TRBD1 matching over 7 bases. V was clipped by 6 bases and J by 4 bases; unmatched bases: 5. Germline assignment: CDR1 SGHDN and CDR2 FVKESK. The CDR3 loop spans 13 amino acids. Partial CDR3 DNA: TGTGCCAGCAGAAAACAGGGGCTAGAGACC. It is translated as CASRKQGLET. The entire CDR3 reads CASRKQGLETQYF.